Included here is one TCR beta chain sequence, with context. Germline V gives CDR1 SGHTA, CDR2 FQGNSA. The CDR3 loop spans 15 amino acids. Trimming removed 5 bases at V and 1 base at J, with 11 bases between. The data were obtained in a study of blood T cell repertoires in COVID-19. Per the authors' pipeline: Researchers report that nucleated cell counts were estimated from reference gene primer amplification. The repertoire was sequenced with immunoSEQ multiplex PCR; TCRdb's copy has only in-frame clones and lacks some. D and trimming were read from the DNA, whereas the V and J calls and clone size are those reported in that table. Counted here are about 88,000 clones, roughly 88% occurring once; the ten biggest clones make up just under 3%.

The genes are TRBV7-2 and TRBJ1-4; D is perhaps TRBD1 (6 bases). Sequenced input: peripheral blood. The origin of this receptor is a woman at least 80 years old with acute or convalescent COVID-19. The CDR3 region has the DNA TGTGCCAGCAGCCTCGGGACAAAAACTAATGAAAAACTGTTTTTT. This encodes CASSLGTKTNEKLFF. The full variable domain, its missing parts supplied by reference TRBV7-2 and TRBJ1-4, is GAGVSQSPSNKVTEKGKDVELRCDPISGHTALYWYRQSLGQGLEFLIYFQGNSAPDKSGLPSDRFSAERTGGSVSTLTIQRTQQEDSAVYLCASSLGTKTNEKLFFGSGTQLSVL.